The clone carrying this T cell receptor (beta chain) was recorded only once. Other DNA sequences in this specimen translate into the identical CDR3. There are 13 residues in the CDR3. The ends lost 4 bases at V and 4 bases at J; junction bases unmatched: 3. CDR1 and CDR2 (germline): SGHRS, YFSETQ. These data come from a study of blood T cell repertoires in COVID-19. TCRdb's copy holds only in-frame clones and misses some; the assay was immunoSEQ multiplex PCR. The profile shows some 400,000 clones, over 75% of them singletons. The chain recombines TRBV5-1 with TRBJ2-7; 9 bases map to TRBD1. The TCR was taken from a woman younger than 45 with COVID-19, enrolled during active disease. Sample: peripheral blood. The CDR3 reads CASSRDRAYEQYF. The DNA for the CDR3 is TGCGCCAGCAGCAGGGACAGGGCTTACGAGCAGTACTTC.